This T cell receptor beta chain was identified during a study of blood T cells in healthy people across ages (dated by TCRdb to about 2015). Regarding the complete study: Template switching captured roughly one uniquely barcoded TCR beta cDNA molecule per two T cells in model experiments. To track age-related changes in TCR beta repertoire diversity, the study relied on deep sequencing normalized with unique cDNA molecular identifiers. The donors were divided into four age groups: young (average around 15 years), middle-aged (about 39), aged (approximately 59) and long-lived (about 80). To avoid experimental bias, donors of different ages were distributed randomly across sequencing lanes. The study analyzed two additional independent replicas of 1 million unique cDNA reads from the same blood draw for two donors, one aged 18 to 29 and one aged 80 or older. The full study reports these points: Estimates of total diversity based on one million sequenced T cells were regarded as lower bounds and as underestimates. The percentage of naive T cells measured by flow cytometry correlated strongly with observed TCR beta diversity. Bulk unsorted PBMC profiling prevented conclusive comparison of naive and antigen-experienced compartments. Donor CMV infection status was unknown, potentially confounding age-related changes in expanded clonotypes. Compared with the aged group, the long-lived group had more naive CD4+ T cells, fewer expanded clones and increased TCR diversity, a pattern suggesting age selection. Observed TCR beta diversity per million T cells fell roughly linearly with age, and a significant reduction was already apparent by age roughly 41.

Library preparation was by 5' RACE. The data were produced on an Illumina HiSeq 2500. A second PCR of about 7 to 12 cycles was run with a J-beta primer mix and a sample-barcoded 5' primer. A unique molecular identifier was introduced onto each TCR beta cDNA molecule by a template-switch 5' adaptor carrying 12 random nucleotides. At least 2.5 million CDR3-containing paired-end reads were obtained from each sample. First-strand cDNA was synthesized from all RNA with the Mint cDNA synthesis kit, primed by a TRBC-specific oligonucleotide. Following uracil-DNA glycosylase treatment, all cDNA underwent a first 18-cycle PCR with the universal primers M1SS and BC2_uni_R. As for the authors' bioinformatics: Each sample was normalized by randomly selecting 1 million high-quality reads, each carrying a distinct molecular identifier. Instead of being binned into consensus sequences, reads with shared molecular identifiers were discarded. MiTCR, with a Q25 quality threshold and the strictest error-elimination algorithm, was used for CDR3 identification, clonotype clustering and error correction. A nonparametric unseen species model with Euler transformation was used to estimate lower-bound total TCR beta diversity. The public reads were run again by TCRdb, first through fastp at Q25 and then through MiXCR, and only productive beta chains were kept. Rows are unified per CDR3 protein, each entry keeping the most common DNA and genes. TCRdb's processing, not the authors' own work, is the source of the V and J calls. Present in this sample are around 1.5 million distinct CDR3 sequences, about 31% of which were seen just once. Of the sample, approximately 10% falls within the top ten clones.

The approximately 41 donors, aged 6 to 90 years, were systemically healthy Caucasian individuals from Russia. Ten milliliters of peripheral blood were drawn from each donor into EDTA-treated Vacutainer tubes. PBMCs were isolated by Ficoll-Paque density-gradient centrifugation, with at least 6 million obtained per sample. Total RNA was extracted from PBMCs with Trizol reagent, with at least 5 micrograms obtained per sample. For every donor, an aliquot of PBMCs went through flow cytometry to measure the percentages of naive CD45RAhigh/CD27high T cells. With regard to this clonotype: Its specific antigen is unknown. No much larger clone is present one base from it, and per-base qualities are unavailable.

The germline V gene (reference sequence) yields SEHNR for CDR1 and FQNEAQ for CDR2. The CDR3 starts with the cysteine, ends with the phenylalanine, and has 13 residues. Only CDR3 DNA is held: 39 bases, read in frame from base 1. The junction carries 12 bases between V and J, which are trimmed by 6 bases and 4 bases respectively. This receptor was taken from a woman in her twenties or thirties in good health. Recombination connected TRBV7-9 to TRBJ1-1, with TRBD1 as a weak D call on 5 bases. The sequenced sample consisted of blood. The nucleotide sequence is given as TGTGCCAGCAGGGGGGACGGACCCACTGAAGCTTTCTTT. Translation gives CASRGDGPTEAFF.